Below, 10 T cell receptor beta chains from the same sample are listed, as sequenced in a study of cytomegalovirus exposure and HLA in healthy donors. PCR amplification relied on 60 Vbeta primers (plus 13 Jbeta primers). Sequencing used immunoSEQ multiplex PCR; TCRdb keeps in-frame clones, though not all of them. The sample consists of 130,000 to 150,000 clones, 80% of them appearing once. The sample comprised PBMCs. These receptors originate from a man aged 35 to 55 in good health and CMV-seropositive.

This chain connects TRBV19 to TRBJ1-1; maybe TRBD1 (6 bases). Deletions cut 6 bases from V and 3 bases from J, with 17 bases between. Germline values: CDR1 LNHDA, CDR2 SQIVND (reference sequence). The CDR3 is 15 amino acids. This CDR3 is CASRASGAHYTEAFF. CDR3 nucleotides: TGTGCCAGTAGGGCCTCAGGGGCTCACTACACTGAAGCTTTCTTT.

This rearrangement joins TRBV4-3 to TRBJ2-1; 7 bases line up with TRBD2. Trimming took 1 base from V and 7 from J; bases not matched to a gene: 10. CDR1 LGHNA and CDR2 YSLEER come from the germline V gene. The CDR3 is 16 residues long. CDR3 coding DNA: TGCGCCAGCAGCCAAGCCCTAACGGGAGGAGGTAATGAGCAGTTCTTC. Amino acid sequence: CASSQALTGGGNEQFF.

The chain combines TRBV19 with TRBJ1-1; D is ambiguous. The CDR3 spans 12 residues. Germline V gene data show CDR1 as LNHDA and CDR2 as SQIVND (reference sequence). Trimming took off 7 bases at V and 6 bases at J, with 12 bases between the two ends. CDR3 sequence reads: CASTTQAAEAFF. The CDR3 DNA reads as TGTGCCAGTACCACCCAAGCGGCTGAAGCTTTCTTT.

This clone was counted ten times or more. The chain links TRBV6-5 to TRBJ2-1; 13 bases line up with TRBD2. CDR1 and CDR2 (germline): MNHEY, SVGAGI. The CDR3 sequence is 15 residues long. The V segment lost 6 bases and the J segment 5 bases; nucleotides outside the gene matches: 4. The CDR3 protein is CASRRGTSGDNEQFF. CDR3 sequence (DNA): TGTGCCAGCAGGCGCGGGACTAGCGGGGACAATGAGCAGTTCTTC.

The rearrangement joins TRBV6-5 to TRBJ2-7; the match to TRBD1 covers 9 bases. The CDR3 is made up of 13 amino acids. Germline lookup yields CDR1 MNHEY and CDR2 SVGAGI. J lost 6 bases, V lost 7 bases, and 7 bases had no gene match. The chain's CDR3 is CASIQGQGGEQYF. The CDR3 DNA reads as TGTGCCAGCATACAGGGACAGGGAGGCGAGCAGTACTTC.

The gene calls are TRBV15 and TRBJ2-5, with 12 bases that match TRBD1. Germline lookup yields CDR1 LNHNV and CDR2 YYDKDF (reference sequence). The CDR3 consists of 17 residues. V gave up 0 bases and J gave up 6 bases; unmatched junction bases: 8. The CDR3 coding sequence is TGTGCCACCAGCAGAGATTACGGGACAGGGGGCTCGAAGACCCAGTACTTC. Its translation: CATSRDYGTGGSKTQYF.

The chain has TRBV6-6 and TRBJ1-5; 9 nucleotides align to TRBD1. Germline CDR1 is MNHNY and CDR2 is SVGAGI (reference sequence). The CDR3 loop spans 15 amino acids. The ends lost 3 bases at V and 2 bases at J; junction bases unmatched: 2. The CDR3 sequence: CASSYTGGGNQPQHF. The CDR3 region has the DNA TGTGCCAGCAGTTATACAGGGGGCGGCAATCAGCCCCAGCATTTT.

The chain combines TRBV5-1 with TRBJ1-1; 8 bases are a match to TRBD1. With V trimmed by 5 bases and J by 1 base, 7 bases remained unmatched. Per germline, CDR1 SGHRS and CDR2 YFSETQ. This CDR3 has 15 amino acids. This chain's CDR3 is CASRPGGTGNTEAFF. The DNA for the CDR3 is TGCGCCAGCAGACCAGGCGGGACAGGGAACACTGAAGCTTTCTTT.

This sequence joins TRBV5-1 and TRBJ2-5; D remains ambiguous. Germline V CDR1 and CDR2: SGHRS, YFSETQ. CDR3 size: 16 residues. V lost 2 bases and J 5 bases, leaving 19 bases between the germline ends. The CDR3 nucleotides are TGCGCCAGCAGCTTCGAGTCGTCCCTCTTATTGGAGACCCAGTACTTC. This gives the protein CASSFESSLLLETQYF.

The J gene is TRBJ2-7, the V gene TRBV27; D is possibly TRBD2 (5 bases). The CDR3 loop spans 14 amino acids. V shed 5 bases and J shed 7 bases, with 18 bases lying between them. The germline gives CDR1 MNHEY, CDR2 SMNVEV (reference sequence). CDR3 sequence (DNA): TGTGCCAGCAGTCCGCTAGAGGGAGCGAAAGAGCAGTACTTC. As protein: CASSPLEGAKEQYF.